This T cell receptor (beta chain) was sequenced for a study of human CD8 memory T cell subsets. Libraries of TCR beta chains were produced by 5' RACE (UMI-labeled). TCRdb derives one entry per CDR3 protein from the 5' RACE reads, leaving out DNA. This table lists 9,500 to 11,000 distinct CDR3 sequences. This CDR3 region has 15 residues. Looked up from germline, CDR1 is SNHLY and CDR2 is FYNNEI. In each subset, RNA was taken from duplicate vials, each of about 140,000 sorted CD8+ T cells. The sequenced sample was CD8+ T cells from PBMCs. This clonotype was obtained from a human donor in good health. The chain recombines TRBV2 with TRBJ1-1; with no DNA, the TCRdb D assignment of TRBD1 cannot be verified. The chain's CDR3 is CASEASSAPNTEAFF.